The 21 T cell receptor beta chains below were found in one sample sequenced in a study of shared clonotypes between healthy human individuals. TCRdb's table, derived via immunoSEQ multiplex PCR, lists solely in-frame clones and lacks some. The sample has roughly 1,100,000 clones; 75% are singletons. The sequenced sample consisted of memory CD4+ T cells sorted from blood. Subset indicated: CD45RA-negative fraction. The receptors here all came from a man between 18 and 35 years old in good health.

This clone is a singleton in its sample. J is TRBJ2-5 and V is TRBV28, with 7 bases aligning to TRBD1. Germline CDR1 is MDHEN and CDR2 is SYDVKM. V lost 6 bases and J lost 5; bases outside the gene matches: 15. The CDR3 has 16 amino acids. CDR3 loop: CASSPRTGLMKETQYF. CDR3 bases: TGTGCCAGCAGCCCACGGACAGGCCTTATGAAGGAGACCCAGTACTTC.

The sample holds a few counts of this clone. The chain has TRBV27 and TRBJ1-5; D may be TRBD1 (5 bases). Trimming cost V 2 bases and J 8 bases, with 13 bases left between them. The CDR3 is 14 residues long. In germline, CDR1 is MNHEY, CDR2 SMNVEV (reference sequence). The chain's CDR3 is CASSLRGPVEPQHF. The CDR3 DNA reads TGTGCCAGCAGTTTACGGGGCCCCGTGGAGCCCCAGCATTTT.

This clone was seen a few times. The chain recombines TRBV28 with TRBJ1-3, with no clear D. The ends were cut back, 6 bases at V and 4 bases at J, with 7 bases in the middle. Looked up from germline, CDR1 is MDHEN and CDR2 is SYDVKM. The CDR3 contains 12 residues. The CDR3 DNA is TGTGCCAGCAGGACCCAGGGAAACACCATATATTTT. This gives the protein CASRTQGNTIYF.

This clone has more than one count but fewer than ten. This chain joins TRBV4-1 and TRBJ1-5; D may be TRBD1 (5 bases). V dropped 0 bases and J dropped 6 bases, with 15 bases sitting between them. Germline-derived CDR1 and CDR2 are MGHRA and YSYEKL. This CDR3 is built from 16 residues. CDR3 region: CASSQEAAGKVQPQHF. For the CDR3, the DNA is TGCGCCAGCAGCCAAGAGGCGGCAGGGAAGGTTCAGCCCCAGCATTTT.

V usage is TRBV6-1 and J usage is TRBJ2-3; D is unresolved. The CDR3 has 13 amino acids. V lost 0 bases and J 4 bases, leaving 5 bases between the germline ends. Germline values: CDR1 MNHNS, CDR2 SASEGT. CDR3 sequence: CASSEALPDTQYF. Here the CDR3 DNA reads TGTGCCAGCAGTGAAGCTTTGCCAGATACGCAGTATTTT.

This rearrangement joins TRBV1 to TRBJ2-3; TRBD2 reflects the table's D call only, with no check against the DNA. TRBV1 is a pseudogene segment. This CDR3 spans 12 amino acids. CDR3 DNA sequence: TGCACCACCCGACGGACTCGGGATACGCAGTATTTT. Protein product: CTTRRTRDTQYF.

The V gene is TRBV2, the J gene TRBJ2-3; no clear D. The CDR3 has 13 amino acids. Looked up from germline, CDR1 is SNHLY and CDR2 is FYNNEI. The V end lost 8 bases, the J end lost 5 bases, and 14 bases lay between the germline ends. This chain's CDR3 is CASGQRLLDTQYF. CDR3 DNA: TGTGCCAGCGGGCAGCGACTTCTAGATACGCAGTATTTT.

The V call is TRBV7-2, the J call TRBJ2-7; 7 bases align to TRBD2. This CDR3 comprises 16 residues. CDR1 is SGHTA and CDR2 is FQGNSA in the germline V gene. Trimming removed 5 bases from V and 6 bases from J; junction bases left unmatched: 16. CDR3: CASSPHRDPIAGEQYF. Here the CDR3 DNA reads TGTGCCAGCAGCCCCCACCGGGACCCCATAGCGGGCGAGCAGTACTTC.

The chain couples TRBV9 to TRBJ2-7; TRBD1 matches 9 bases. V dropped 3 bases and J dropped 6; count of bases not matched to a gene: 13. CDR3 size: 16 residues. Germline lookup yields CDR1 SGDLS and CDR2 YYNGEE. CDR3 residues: CASSGGPSGQGSEQYF. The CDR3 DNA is TGTGCCAGCAGCGGAGGACCTTCCGGACAGGGGTCCGAGCAGTACTTC.

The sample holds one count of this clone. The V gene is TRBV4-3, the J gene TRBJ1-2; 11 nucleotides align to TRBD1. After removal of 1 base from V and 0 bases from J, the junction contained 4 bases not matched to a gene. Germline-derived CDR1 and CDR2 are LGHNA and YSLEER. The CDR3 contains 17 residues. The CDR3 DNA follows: TGCGCCAGCAGCCAAGGGGGACAGGGGGTCGCTAACTATGGCTACACCTTC. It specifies CASSQGGQGVANYGYTF.

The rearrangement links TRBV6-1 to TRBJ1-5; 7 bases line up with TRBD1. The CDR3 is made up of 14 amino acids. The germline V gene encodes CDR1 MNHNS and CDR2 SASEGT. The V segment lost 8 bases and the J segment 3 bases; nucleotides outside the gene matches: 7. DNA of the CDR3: TGTGCCAGCCGGGACAGAAACCTCAATCAGCCCCAGCATTTT. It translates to CASRDRNLNQPQHF.

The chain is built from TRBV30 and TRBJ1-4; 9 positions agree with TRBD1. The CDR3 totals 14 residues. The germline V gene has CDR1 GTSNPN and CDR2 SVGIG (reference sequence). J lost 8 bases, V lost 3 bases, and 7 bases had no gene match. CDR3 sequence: CAWSRQGVGEKLFF. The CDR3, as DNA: TGTGCCTGGAGCCGACAGGGGGTGGGGGAAAAACTGTTTTTT.

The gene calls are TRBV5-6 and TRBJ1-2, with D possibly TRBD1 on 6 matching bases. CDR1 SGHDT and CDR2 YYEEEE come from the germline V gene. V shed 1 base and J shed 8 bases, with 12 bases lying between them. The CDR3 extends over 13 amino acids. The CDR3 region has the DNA TGTGCCAGCAGCTTGACCGGGGGCTCGGGCTACACCTTC. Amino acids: CASSLTGGSGYTF.

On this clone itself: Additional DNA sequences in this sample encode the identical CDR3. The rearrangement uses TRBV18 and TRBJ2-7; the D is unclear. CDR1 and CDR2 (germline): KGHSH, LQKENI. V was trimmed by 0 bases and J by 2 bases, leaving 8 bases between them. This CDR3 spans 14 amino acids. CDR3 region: CASSPPGRPYEQYF. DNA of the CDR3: TGTGCCAGCTCACCACCGGGCCGGCCCTACGAGCAGTACTTC. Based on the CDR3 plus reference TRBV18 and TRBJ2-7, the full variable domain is NAGVMQNPRHLVRRRGQEARLRCSPMKGHSHVYWYRQLPEEGLKFMVYLQKENIIDESGMPKERFSAEFPKEGPSILRIQQVVRGDSAAYFCASSPPGRPYEQYFGPGTRLTVT.

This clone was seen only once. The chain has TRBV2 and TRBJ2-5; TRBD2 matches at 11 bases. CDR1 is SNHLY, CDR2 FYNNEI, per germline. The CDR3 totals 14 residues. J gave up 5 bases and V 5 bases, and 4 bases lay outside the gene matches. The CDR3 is CASSFSGRGETQYF. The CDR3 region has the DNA TGTGCCAGCAGTTTTAGCGGGAGGGGGGAGACCCAGTACTTC.

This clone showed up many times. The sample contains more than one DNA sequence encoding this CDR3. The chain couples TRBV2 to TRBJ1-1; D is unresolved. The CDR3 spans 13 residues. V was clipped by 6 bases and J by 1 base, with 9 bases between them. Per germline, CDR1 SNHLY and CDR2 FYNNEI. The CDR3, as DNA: TGTGCCAGCAGCGTTACAGAGAACACTGAAGCTTTCTTT. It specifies CASSVTENTEAFF.

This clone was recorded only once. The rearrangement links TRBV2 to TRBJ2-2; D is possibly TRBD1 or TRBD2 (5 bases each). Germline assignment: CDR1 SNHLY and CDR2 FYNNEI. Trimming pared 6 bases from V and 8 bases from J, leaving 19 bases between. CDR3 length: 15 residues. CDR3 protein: CASSSGRSGLGELFF. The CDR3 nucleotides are TGTGCCAGCAGCTCGGGACGGTCGGGCTTGGGGGAGCTGTTTTTT.

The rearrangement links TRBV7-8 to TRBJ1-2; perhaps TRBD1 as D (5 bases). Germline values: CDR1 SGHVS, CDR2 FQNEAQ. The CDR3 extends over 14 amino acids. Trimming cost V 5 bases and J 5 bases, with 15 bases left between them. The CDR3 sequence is CASSTTSGTYGYTF. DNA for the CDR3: TGTGCCAGCAGCACCACATCAGGGACTTATGGCTACACCTTC.

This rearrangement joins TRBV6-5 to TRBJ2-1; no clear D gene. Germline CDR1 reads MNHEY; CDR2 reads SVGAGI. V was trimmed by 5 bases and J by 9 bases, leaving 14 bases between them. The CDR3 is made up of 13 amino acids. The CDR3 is CASSTLQVSEQFF. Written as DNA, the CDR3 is TGTGCCAGCAGTACGCTTCAGGTTAGTGAGCAGTTCTTC.

CDR3 DNA: TGTGCCAGCAGTGAATTTAGGACAGGGGGCCTTGGCAATCAGCCCCAGCATTTT. Amino acids: CASSEFRTGGLGNQPQHF. The chain is built from TRBV6-1 and TRBJ1-5; TRBD1 matches 11 bases. The V segment lost 2 bases and the J segment 2 bases; nucleotides outside the gene matches: 8. Germline CDR1 is MNHNS and CDR2 is SASEGT. The CDR3 contains 18 residues.

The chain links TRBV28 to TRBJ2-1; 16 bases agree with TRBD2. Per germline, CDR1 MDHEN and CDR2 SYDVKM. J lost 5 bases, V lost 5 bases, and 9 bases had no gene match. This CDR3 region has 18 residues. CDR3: CASSPQGLAGGRDNEQFF. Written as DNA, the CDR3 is TGTGCCAGCAGTCCTCAGGGACTAGCGGGGGGGCGGGACAATGAGCAGTTCTTC.